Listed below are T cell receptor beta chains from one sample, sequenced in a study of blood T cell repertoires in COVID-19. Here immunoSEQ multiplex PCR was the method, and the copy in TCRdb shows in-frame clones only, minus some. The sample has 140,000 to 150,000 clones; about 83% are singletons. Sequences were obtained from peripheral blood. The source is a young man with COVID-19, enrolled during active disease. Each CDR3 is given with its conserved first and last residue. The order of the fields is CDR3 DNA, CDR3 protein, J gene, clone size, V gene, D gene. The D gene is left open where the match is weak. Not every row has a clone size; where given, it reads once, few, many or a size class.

TGTGCCACCAGCAGAGATATGGGGCCCTATGGCTACACCTTC CATSRDMGPYGYTF TRBJ1-2 . TRBV15 .
TGTGCCAGCAGCTCCCGGGACCGGGGGACCGGGGAGCTGTTTTTT CASSSRDRGTGELFF TRBJ2-2 . TRBV5-8 .
TGTGCCAGCAGCTTAACGTCCGGGGGGAAAAATCAGCCCCAGCATTTT CASSLTSGGKNQPQHF TRBJ1-5 . TRBV7-3 .
TGTGCCAGCTCACTGCAGGGGCGAAACACTGAAGCTTTCTTT CASSLQGRNTEAFF TRBJ1-1 few TRBV18 .
TGTGCCAGCAGCCCCGGGACAGGAGGGCCCTACGAGCAGTACTTC CASSPGTGGPYEQYF TRBJ2-7 . TRBV7-9 TRBD1
TGTGCCAGCAGCTTGACCCCAACCGGGACTAGCGGGTTTAATGAGCAGTTCTTC CASSLTPTGTSGFNEQFF TRBJ2-1 once TRBV7-8 TRBD2
TGTGCCAGCAGGCGAGGGACTAGTGAGTCGGATACGCAGTATTTT CASRRGTSESDTQYF TRBJ2-3 . TRBV4-2 TRBD2
TGTGCCAGCAGCCAGACAGGGGCCGATGGCTACACCTTC CASSQTGADGYTF TRBJ1-2 . TRBV3-1/TRBV3-2 TRBD1
TGTGCCAGCAGCGGACGAAGCGGGACTTACACCGGGGAGCTGTTTTTT CASSGRSGTYTGELFF TRBJ2-2 . TRBV9 TRBD2
TGTGCCAGCAGCCGGGACAGTTCGATTGGCTACACCTTC CASSRDSSIGYTF TRBJ1-2 . TRBV7-9 TRBD1
TGTGCCAGCAGCTTACGGGGGACTAGCGGAAACTACGAGCAGTACTTC CASSLRGTSGNYEQYF TRBJ2-7 . TRBV28 TRBD2
TGTGCCAGCAGCCAAGTGCCCGGGGGAGGTCAGCCCCAGCATTTT CASSQVPGGGQPQHF TRBJ1-5 medium-sized TRBV3-1/TRBV3-2 .
TGTGCCAGCAGCTTACAGGGGGCCCGTGAGAACACTGAAGCTTTCTTT CASSLQGARENTEAFF TRBJ1-1 . TRBV11-2 TRBD1
TGTGCCAGCACGCGCCTTAATTCACCCCTCCACTTT CASTRLNSPLHF TRBJ1-6 . TRBV6-5 .
TGTGCCAGCAGTGAATCGGCAGGGGCAGCTTTCTTT CASSESAGAAFF TRBJ1-1 . TRBV2 .
TGTGCCAGCAGCACGACAGGGGTAAGCAATCAGCCCCAGCATTTT CASSTTGVSNQPQHF TRBJ1-5 few TRBV5-5 TRBD1
TGTGCCAGCAGCCAAGAGGGCGTCGAGGGCATTCAGTACTTC CASSQEGVEGIQYF TRBJ2-4 . TRBV4-2 .
TGTGCCAGCAGTACCGAGGGGACTCGAGGTGAGCAGTTCTTC CASSTEGTRGEQFF TRBJ2-1 . TRBV6-4 .
TGTGCCAGCAGCGATGGGCTGGGAGCTAACTATGGCTACACCTTC CASSDGLGANYGYTF TRBJ1-2 . TRBV2 .
TGTGCCAGCAGTTTGACAGGGGAAAACTACGAGCAGTACTTC CASSLTGENYEQYF TRBJ2-7 once TRBV11-2 TRBD1
TGTGCCTGGTCGGAACAGGGGAACCAGCCCCAGCATTTT CAWSEQGNQPQHF TRBJ1-5 . TRBV30 TRBD1
TGTGCCAGCAGTTACTCTCAGCGACTCATGAACACTGAAGCTTTCTTT CASSYSQRLMNTEAFF TRBJ1-1 . TRBV6-2/TRBV6-3 .
TGTGCCAGCAGCCCTAGACTAGCGGGAGGGAATGAGCAGTTCTTC CASSPRLAGGNEQFF TRBJ2-1 . TRBV5-5 TRBD2
TGTGCCAGCAGCGTAGGAGCCGGGGGGTGGAACACTGAAGCTTTCTTT CASSVGAGGWNTEAFF TRBJ1-1 . TRBV9 .
TGCGCCAGCAGCCCAGAACGGACAGGGGTCGGTTGGGGCTACACCTTC CASSPERTGVGWGYTF TRBJ1-2 . TRBV4-1 TRBD1
TGTGCCAGCAGTTTAGGTAGCGGTTACACCGGGGAGCTGTTTTTT CASSLGSGYTGELFF TRBJ2-2 . TRBV6-2/TRBV6-3 .
TGTGCCAGCAGCTGGAGCGGGGGTAACAATGAGCAGTTCTTC CASSWSGGNNEQFF TRBJ2-1 . TRBV11-3 TRBD2